This T cell receptor (beta chain) was identified in a study of response to subunit inactivated influenza vaccine. General observations from the study: Authors suggested seasonal influenza vaccinations each recruit few new T cells.

V was cut by 0 bases and J by 14 bases, with 10 bases left in between. The CDR3 sequence is 11 residues long. Germline V gene lookup returns CDR1 SGHDT and CDR2 YYEEEE. TCRdb fed the RT-PCR reads into MiXCR, producing one record per CDR3 protein. The sample lists under 850,000 distinct CDR3 sequences; about 18% were seen once. This clonotype was seen many times. Antigen unknown. Sequenced material: PBMCs from blood, taken 4 to 6 days after vaccination. The chain recombines TRBV5-6 with TRBJ2-3, with TRBD1 as a possible D gene (5 bases). This receptor was taken from a man over 45 who received an inactivated influenza vaccine. In DNA form, the CDR3 reads TGTGCCAGCAGCTTGGAGGGGCTCCGGTATTTT. This sequence encodes CASSLEGLRYF.